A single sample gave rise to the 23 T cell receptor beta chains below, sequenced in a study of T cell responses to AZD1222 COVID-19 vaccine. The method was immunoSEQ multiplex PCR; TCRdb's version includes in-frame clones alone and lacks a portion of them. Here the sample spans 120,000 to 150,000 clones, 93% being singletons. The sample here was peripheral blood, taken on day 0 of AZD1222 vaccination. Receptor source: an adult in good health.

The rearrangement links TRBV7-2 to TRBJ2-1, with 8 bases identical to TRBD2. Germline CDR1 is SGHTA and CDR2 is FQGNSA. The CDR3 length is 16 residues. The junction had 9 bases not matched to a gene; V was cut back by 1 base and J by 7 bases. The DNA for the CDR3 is TGTGCCAGCAGCTTAGTTGCGGGGGGTATTAGGAATGAGCAGTTCTTC. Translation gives CASSLVAGGIRNEQFF.

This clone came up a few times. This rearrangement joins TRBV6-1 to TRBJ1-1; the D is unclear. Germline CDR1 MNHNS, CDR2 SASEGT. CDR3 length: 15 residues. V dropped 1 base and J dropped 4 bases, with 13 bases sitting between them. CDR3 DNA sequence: TGTGCCAGCAGTGAAGGACCCCTACGAGTCACTGAAGCTTTCTTT. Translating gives CASSEGPLRVTEAFF.

CDR3 sequence (DNA): TGTGCCAGCAGCCCGCGAATACAGGGGACCGGGGAGCTGTTTTTT. This codes for CASSPRIQGTGELFF. The chain carries TRBV7-2 and TRBJ2-2, with 7 bases identical to TRBD1. This CDR3 contains 15 residues. Germline V CDR1 and CDR2: SGHTA, FQGNSA. The trim removed 5 bases at V and 5 bases at J, leaving 8 bases unmatched.

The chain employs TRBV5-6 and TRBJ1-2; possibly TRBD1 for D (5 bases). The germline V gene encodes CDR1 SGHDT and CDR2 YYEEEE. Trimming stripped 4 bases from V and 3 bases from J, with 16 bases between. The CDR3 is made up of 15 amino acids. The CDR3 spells CASSNELQGHYGYTF. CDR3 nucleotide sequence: TGTGCCAGCAGCAACGAACTTCAGGGTCACTATGGCTACACCTTC.

This CDR3 reads CASSSATGTLNTEAFF. The CDR3 DNA sequence: TGTGCCAGCAGTTCCGCGACAGGGACACTGAACACTGAAGCTTTCTTT. V is TRBV6-2 or TRBV6-3 and J is TRBJ1-1; 7 bases are a match to TRBD1. The CDR3 spans 16 residues. Germline V gene sequence: CDR1 MNHEY, CDR2 SVGEGT. The V and J ends lost 4 bases and 0 bases, in that order; junction bases with no gene match: 8.

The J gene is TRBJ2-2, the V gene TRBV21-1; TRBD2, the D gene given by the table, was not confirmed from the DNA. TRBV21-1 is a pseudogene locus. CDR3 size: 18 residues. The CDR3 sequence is CASSKQRFRNTNTGELFF. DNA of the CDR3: TGTGCCAGCAGCAAACAGAGGTTCAGAAATACGAACACCGGGGAGCTGTTTTTT.

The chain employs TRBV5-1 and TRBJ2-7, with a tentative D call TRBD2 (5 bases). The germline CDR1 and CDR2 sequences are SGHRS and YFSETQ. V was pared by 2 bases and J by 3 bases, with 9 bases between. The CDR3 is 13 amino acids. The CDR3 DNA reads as TGCGCCAGCAGCTTACTAGGAGTCTACGAGCAGTACTTC. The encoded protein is CASSLLGVYEQYF.

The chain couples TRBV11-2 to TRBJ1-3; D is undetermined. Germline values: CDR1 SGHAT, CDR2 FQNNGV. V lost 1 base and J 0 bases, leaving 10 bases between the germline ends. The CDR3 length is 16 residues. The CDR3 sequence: CASSLAKTYSGNTIYF. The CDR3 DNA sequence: TGTGCCAGCAGCTTAGCTAAGACATACTCTGGAAACACCATATATTTT.

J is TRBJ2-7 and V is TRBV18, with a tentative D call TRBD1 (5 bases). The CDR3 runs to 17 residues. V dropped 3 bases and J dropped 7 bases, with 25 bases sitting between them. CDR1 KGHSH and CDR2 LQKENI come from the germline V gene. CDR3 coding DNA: TGTGCCAGCTCACCGATAGGAAATGGACACGGAGTTGGGGAGCAGTACTTC. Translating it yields CASSPIGNGHGVGEQYF. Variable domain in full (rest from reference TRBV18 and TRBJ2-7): NAGVMQNPRHLVRRRGQEARLRCSPMKGHSHVYWYRQLPEEGLKFMVYLQKENIIDESGMPKERFSAEFPKEGPSILRIQQVVRGDSAAYFCASSPIGNGHGVGEQYFGPGTRLTVT.

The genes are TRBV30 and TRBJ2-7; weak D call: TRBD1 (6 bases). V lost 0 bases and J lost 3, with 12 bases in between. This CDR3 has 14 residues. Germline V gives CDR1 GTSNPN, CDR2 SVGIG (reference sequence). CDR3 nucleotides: TGTGCCTGGAGTGTACCGGCAGGGGTCTACGAGCAGTACTTC. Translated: CAWSVPAGVYEQYF.

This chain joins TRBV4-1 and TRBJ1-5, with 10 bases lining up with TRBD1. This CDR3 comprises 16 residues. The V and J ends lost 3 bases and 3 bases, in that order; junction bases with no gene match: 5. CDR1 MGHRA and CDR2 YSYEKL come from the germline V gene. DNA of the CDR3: TGCGCCAGCAGCCACATGGACAGGGGGACCAATCAGCCCCAGCATTTT. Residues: CASSHMDRGTNQPQHF.

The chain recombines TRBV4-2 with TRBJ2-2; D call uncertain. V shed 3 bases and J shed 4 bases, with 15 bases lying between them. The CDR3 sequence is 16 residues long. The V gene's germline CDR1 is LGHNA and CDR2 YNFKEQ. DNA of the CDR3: TGTGCCAGCAGCCAGGGCACGAAAAGTCTCACCGGGGAGCTGTTTTTT. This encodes CASSQGTKSLTGELFF.

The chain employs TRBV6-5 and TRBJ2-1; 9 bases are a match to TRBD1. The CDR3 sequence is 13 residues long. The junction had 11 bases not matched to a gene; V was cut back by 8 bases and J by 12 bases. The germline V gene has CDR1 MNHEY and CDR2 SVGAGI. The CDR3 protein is CASGPGQGLGQFF. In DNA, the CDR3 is TGTGCCAGCGGACCGGGACAGGGTCTGGGGCAGTTCTTC.

The DNA of the CDR3 is TGTGCCAGCAGCTTACACGACAGCCACGGGATCGGCTCCGAGCAGTACTTC. Its protein is CASSLHDSHGIGSEQYF. This chain links TRBV7-9 with TRBJ2-7, with D perhaps TRBD1 or TRBD2 (5 bases each). The CDR3 loop spans 17 amino acids. Trimming shortened V by 2 bases and J by 6 bases, and 23 bases separated the two germline ends. The germline gives CDR1 SEHNR, CDR2 FQNEAQ (reference sequence). Combining the CDR3 with reference TRBV7-9 and TRBJ2-7 gives the whole variable domain DTGVSQNPRHKITKRGQNVTFRCDPISEHNRLYWYRQTLGQGPEFLTYFQNEAQLEKSRLLSDRFSAERPKGSFSTLEIQRTEQGDSAMYLCASSLHDSHGIGSEQYFGPGTRLTVT.

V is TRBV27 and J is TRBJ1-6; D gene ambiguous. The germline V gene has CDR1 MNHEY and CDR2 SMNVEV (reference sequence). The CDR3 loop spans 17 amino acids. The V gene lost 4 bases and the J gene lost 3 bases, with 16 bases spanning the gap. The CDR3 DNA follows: TGTGCCAGCAGTTCCGCTTCGGGCAGGTTCTATAATTCACCCCTCCACTTT. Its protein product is CASSSASGRFYNSPLHF.

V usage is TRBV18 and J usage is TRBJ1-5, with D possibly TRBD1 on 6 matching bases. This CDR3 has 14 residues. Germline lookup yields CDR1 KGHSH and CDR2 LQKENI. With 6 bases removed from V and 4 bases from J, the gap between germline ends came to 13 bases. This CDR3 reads CASSLGTRNQPQHF. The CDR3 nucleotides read TGTGCCAGCTCTCTCGGGACACGGAATCAGCCCCAGCATTTT.

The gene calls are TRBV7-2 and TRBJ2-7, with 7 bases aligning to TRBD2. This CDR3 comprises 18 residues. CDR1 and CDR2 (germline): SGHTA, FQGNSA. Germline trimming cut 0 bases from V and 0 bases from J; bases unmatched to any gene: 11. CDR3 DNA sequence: TGTGCCAGCAGCTTAGCCCCTAGCGGACTCTCCATCTCCTACGAGCAGTACTTC. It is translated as CASSLAPSGLSISYEQYF.

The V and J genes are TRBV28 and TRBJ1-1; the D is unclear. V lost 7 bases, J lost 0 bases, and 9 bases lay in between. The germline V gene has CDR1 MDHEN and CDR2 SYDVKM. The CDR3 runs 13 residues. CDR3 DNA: TGTGCCAGCATCAAGCGGATGAACACTGAAGCTTTCTTT. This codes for CASIKRMNTEAFF.

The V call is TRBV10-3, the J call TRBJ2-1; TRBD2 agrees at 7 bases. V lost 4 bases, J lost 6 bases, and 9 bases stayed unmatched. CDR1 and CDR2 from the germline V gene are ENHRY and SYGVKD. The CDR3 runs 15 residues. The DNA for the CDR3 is TGTGCCATCAGTGCGTTAACTAGCGCCGTCAATGAGCAGTTCTTC. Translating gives CAISALTSAVNEQFF.

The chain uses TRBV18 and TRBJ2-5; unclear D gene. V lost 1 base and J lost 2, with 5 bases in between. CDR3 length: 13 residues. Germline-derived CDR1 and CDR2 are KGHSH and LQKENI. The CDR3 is CASSPQAQETQYF. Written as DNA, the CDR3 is TGTGCCAGCTCACCACAGGCACAAGAGACCCAGTACTTC.

The chain's CDR3 is CASSLNGFSYNSPLHF. In DNA form, the CDR3 reads TGTGCCAGCAGCTTAAACGGTTTCTCCTATAATTCACCCCTCCACTTT. This chain links TRBV5-5 with TRBJ1-6; D unclear. This CDR3 is 16 amino acids long. Germline CDR1 reads SGHKS; CDR2 reads YYEKEE (reference sequence). Trimming stripped 2 bases from V and 0 bases from J, with 9 bases between.

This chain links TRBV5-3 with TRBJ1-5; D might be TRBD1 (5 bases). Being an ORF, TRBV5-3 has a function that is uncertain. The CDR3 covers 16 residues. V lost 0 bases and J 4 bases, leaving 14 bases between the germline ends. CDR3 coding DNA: TGTGCCAGAAGCTTGGCCGGAGGACAACCAAATCAGCCCCAGCATTTT. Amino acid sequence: CARSLAGGQPNQPQHF.

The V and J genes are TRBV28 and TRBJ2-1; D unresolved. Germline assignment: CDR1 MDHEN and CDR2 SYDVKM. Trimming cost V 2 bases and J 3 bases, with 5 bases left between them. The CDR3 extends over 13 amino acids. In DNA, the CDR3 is TGTGCCAGCAGTTTACCCAACTACAATGAGCAGTTCTTC. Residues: CASSLPNYNEQFF.